What follows are 24 T cell receptor beta chains derived from one specimen sequenced in a study of T cell clonotyping in hematopoietic cell transplantation. Libraries were prepared by immunoSEQ multiplex PCR; TCRdb keeps only in-frame clonotypes and omits some of them. The repertoire has around 11,000 clones, approximately 55% of them found once; the top ten carry 13%. The source was peripheral blood mononuclear cells, collected 100 days after allogeneic stem cell transplant. Source of these receptors: a female patient aged 50-59 years who had an allogeneic stem cell transplant from an unrelated donor, so the T cells may come from the graft donor. Some clones in this sample may be carry-over from other donors' samples.

The chain's CDR3 is CAWSAGTSMNTEAFF. The CDR3 bases are TGTGCCTGGAGTGCCGGCACAAGCATGAACACTGAAGCTTTCTTT. The chain carries TRBV30 and TRBJ1-1; no clear D gene. The germline gives CDR1 GTSNPN, CDR2 SVGIG (reference sequence). The CDR3 is 15 amino acids. V was clipped by 1 base and J by 0 bases, with 12 bases between them.

V gene TRBV19 combines with J gene TRBJ1-5; D is unresolved. Trimming cost V 7 bases and J 4 bases, with 11 bases left between them. Germline values: CDR1 LNHDA, CDR2 SQIVND (reference sequence). This CDR3 has 13 amino acids. The CDR3 DNA reads TGTGCCAGTAAGGGAGACCCAAATCAGCCCCAGCATTTT. It specifies CASKGDPNQPQHF.

In DNA, the CDR3 is TGTGCCTGGAGTGTACAGGGGGCGTATGGCTACACCTTC. The encoded protein is CAWSVQGAYGYTF. The J gene is TRBJ1-2, the V gene TRBV30; 9 nucleotides agree with TRBD1. V lost 0 bases and J lost 5; bases outside the gene matches: 1. Germline-derived CDR1 and CDR2 are GTSNPN and SVGIG (reference sequence). The CDR3 runs to 13 residues.

The chain carries TRBV30 and TRBJ1-2, with D possibly being TRBD1 (6 bases). The germline V gene encodes CDR1 GTSNPN and CDR2 SVGIG (reference sequence). The V gene lost 3 bases and the J gene lost 11 bases, with 25 bases spanning the gap. The CDR3 spans 15 residues. CDR3 protein: CAWSLKGQRSRGYTF. CDR3 DNA sequence: TGTGCCTGGAGCCTCAAAGGACAGCGATCTCGCGGTTACACCTTC.

This chain uses TRBV25-1 with TRBJ2-7; D ambiguous. The CDR3 loop spans 11 amino acids. Germline CDR1 and CDR2: MGHDK and SYGVNS. Trimming removed 2 bases from V and 5 bases from J, with 4 bases in between. CDR3 nucleotide sequence: TGTGCCAGCAGTGAACGAAACGAGCAGTACTTC. This encodes CASSERNEQYF.

In nucleotides, the CDR3 is TGTGCCTGGAGGGGCCAGACACCGACAGAATCTTACACCTTC. Translation gives CAWRGQTPTESYTF. The chain is built from TRBV30 and TRBJ1-2; maybe TRBD1 (5 bases). The germline V gene has CDR1 GTSNPN and CDR2 SVGIG (reference sequence). V dropped 3 bases and J dropped 11 bases, with 22 bases sitting between them. CDR3 length: 14 residues.

This clone was counted between two and nine times. The rearrangement uses TRBV4-3 and TRBJ2-3; tentative D call: TRBD2 (6 bases). From germline, CDR1 is LGHNA and CDR2 YSLEER. Trimming pared 0 bases from V and 0 bases from J, leaving 10 bases between. This CDR3 comprises 16 residues. CDR3 DNA: TGCGCCAGCAGCCAAGAGGCGGGGAGGAGCACAGATACGCAGTATTTT. This encodes CASSQEAGRSTDTQYF.

This chain joins TRBV2 and TRBJ1-2; D gene uncertain. CDR1 and CDR2 (germline): SNHLY, FYNNEI. This CDR3 is built from 12 residues. Between the trimmed V and J ends, which lost 8 bases and 1 base, there was a span of 8 bases. The CDR3 here is CASHELNYGYTF. For the CDR3, the DNA is TGTGCCAGCCATGAACTTAACTATGGCTACACCTTC.

The chain employs TRBV6-5 and TRBJ1-1; D remains unclear. CDR1 and CDR2 from the germline V gene are MNHEY and SVGAGI. The CDR3 length is 14 residues. The ends were cut back, 5 bases at V and 4 bases at J, with 14 bases in the middle. The DNA of the CDR3 is TGTGCCAGCAGTCCCCCAGGAGCTGGCACTGAAGCTTTCTTT. Protein product: CASSPPGAGTEAFF.

The chain is built from TRBV30 and TRBJ1-4; a possible D gene is TRBD1 (5 bases). V dropped 4 bases and J dropped 7 bases, with 19 bases sitting between them. CDR1 GTSNPN and CDR2 SVGIG come from the germline V gene (reference sequence). This CDR3 is 15 amino acids long. The CDR3: CAWIAAGGVREKLFF. The CDR3, as DNA: TGTGCCTGGATCGCTGCGGGAGGGGTGCGTGAAAAACTGTTTTTT.

This clone has only a few counts. V gene TRBV7-2 combines with J gene TRBJ2-1, with 8 bases matching TRBD2. V was clipped by 0 bases and J by 7 bases; unmatched bases: 8. CDR3 length: 16 residues. Germline-derived CDR1 and CDR2 are SGHTA and FQGNSA. The CDR3 DNA reads TGTGCCAGCAGCTTAGCGGGGTCGGGAGGGGTAAATGAGCAGTTCTTC. This gives the protein CASSLAGSGGVNEQFF.

The CDR3 loop reads CAWSVRGVTDTQYF. The CDR3 bases are TGTGCCTGGAGTGTACGGGGGGTCACAGATACGCAGTATTTT. The chain couples TRBV30 to TRBJ2-3; 7 bases fit TRBD2. Trimming cost V 0 bases and J 2 bases; bases outside gene matches: 2. Germline assignment: CDR1 GTSNPN and CDR2 SVGIG (reference sequence). The CDR3 consists of 14 residues.

This clone showed up just a few times. The gene calls are TRBV5-6 and TRBJ1-5, with D tentatively TRBD1 (6 bases). CDR1 is SGHDT, CDR2 YYEEEE, per germline. Trimming cost V 2 bases and J 3 bases, with 9 bases left between them. This CDR3 has 14 amino acids. CDR3 protein: CASSFTGNNQPQHF. CDR3 coding DNA: TGTGCCAGCAGCTTTACAGGGAACAATCAGCCCCAGCATTTT.

J is TRBJ2-1 and V is TRBV25-1; 9 bases match TRBD1. This CDR3 contains 15 residues. Germline loops: CDR1 MGHDK, CDR2 SYGVNS. Germline trimming cut 3 bases from V and 2 bases from J; bases unmatched to any gene: 2. In DNA form, the CDR3 reads TGTGCCAGCAGTGACCGGGACAGGGCCTACAATGAGCAGTTCTTC. This encodes CASSDRDRAYNEQFF.

The V call is TRBV30, the J call TRBJ1-4; no clear D. Trimming removed 4 bases from V and 3 bases from J, with 9 bases in between. CDR3 length equals 13 residues. Germline V CDR1 and CDR2: GTSNPN, SVGIG (reference sequence). The CDR3 spells CAWTAGANEKLFF. CDR3 coding DNA: TGTGCCTGGACAGCTGGCGCTAATGAAAAACTGTTTTTT.

In its sample, this clone was seen a few times. The V gene is TRBV7-6, the J gene TRBJ2-7; D is uncertain. The germline gives CDR1 SGHVS, CDR2 FNYEAQ. Trimming pared 2 bases from V and 5 bases from J, leaving 7 bases between. The CDR3 covers 12 residues. CDR3 nucleotide sequence: TGTGCCAGCAGCTTACCCCAGCACGAGCAGTACTTC. It specifies CASSLPQHEQYF.

This rearrangement joins TRBV30 to TRBJ2-2; 14 bases align to TRBD2. Per the germline V gene, CDR1 is GTSNPN and CDR2 is SVGIG (reference sequence). V lost 4 bases and J lost 6; bases outside the gene matches: 7. The CDR3 loop spans 16 amino acids. The CDR3 loop reads CAWMWGTSGSAGELFF. The CDR3 DNA is TGTGCCTGGATGTGGGGGACTAGCGGGAGTGCCGGGGAGCTGTTTTTT.

The chain has TRBV30 and TRBJ2-7; D assignment may be TRBD1 or TRBD2 (5 bases each). The CDR3 consists of 15 residues. V dropped 4 bases and J dropped 2 bases, with 18 bases sitting between them. CDR1 is GTSNPN, CDR2 SVGIG, per germline (reference sequence). The CDR3 coding sequence is TGTGCCTGGAAGCCGGGACGGGATTTGCCCTACGAGCAGTACTTC. It yields the protein CAWKPGRDLPYEQYF.

The CDR3 loop is CASSSGLGFYEQYF. The CDR3 nucleotides are TGTGCCAGCAGCTCGGGTCTGGGGTTCTACGAGCAGTACTTC. The V gene is TRBV7-2, the J gene TRBJ2-7; D gene uncertain. The CDR3 runs 14 residues. Trimming left V 4 bases short and J 3 bases short, with 13 bases between. Germline V CDR1 and CDR2: SGHTA, FQGNSA.

J is TRBJ1-5 and V is TRBV30; a possible D gene is TRBD1 (5 bases). Germline V gene lookup returns CDR1 GTSNPN and CDR2 SVGIG (reference sequence). CDR3 length equals 13 residues. The V end lost 2 bases, the J end lost 4 bases, and 9 bases lay between the germline ends. Written as DNA, the CDR3 is TGTGCCTGGAGTCCGACAGCGAATCAGCCCCAGCATTTT. The encoded protein is CAWSPTANQPQHF.

This clone was counted only a few times. The chain combines TRBV14 with TRBJ2-5; 12 nucleotides align to TRBD1. The J call may be mistaken, given a closer DNA end match to TRBJ2-7. CDR1 is SGHDN, CDR2 FVKESK, per germline. The CDR3 covers 16 residues. The CDR3 bases are TGTGCCAGCAGCCAAGGTCGGGGACAGGGGGCTTACGAGCAGTACTTC. Amino acid sequence: CASSQGRGQGAYEQYF.

V and J are TRBV6-6 and TRBJ2-3, with TRBD2 as a possible D gene (6 bases). The germline V gene has CDR1 MNHNY and CDR2 SVGAGI (reference sequence). CDR3 length: 14 amino acids. V lost 7 bases and J lost 0, with 11 bases in between. CDR3 region: CASKPGLSTDTQYF. CDR3 sequence (DNA): TGTGCCAGCAAACCGGGACTCAGCACAGATACGCAGTATTTT.

The sample holds a few counts of this clone. The sample has other DNA sequences that encode this CDR3 too. The chain joins TRBV15 to TRBJ2-7; 8 bases fit TRBD1. Germline V gene data show CDR1 as LNHNV and CDR2 as YYDKDF (reference sequence). CDR3 length equals 14 residues. Trimming took 1 base from V and 7 from J; bases not matched to a gene: 6. This CDR3 is CATSRGQGAREQYF. For the CDR3, the DNA is TGTGCCACCAGCAGAGGTCAGGGGGCTAGAGAGCAGTACTTC.

The chain uses TRBV19 and TRBJ1-2; 10 bases fit TRBD1. This CDR3 is built from 13 residues. The germline V gene encodes CDR1 LNHDA and CDR2 SQIVND (reference sequence). Unmatched junction bases numbered 5, after V lost 5 bases and J lost 8 bases. This CDR3 is CASSLGQGLGYTF. The CDR3 DNA reads TGTGCCAGTAGTTTGGGACAGGGGTTAGGCTACACCTTC.